These 3 T cell receptor beta chains came from one sample sequenced in a study of T-cell reconstitution after alpha-beta-depleted transplantation in children. Researchers prepared the TCRbeta library using unique molecular identifiers, the study reports. MiXCR, run by TCRdb on the PCR reads, gives a single entry per CDR3 protein. The sample contains some 200,000 distinct CDR3 sequences, approximately 10% of which appear only once. This specimen consisted of PBMCs, obtained before TCRalphabeta/CD19-depleted stem cell transplant. All receptors come from a child less than two years old with acute myeloid leukemia, due to receive a stem cell transplant.

This chain joins TRBV5-1 and TRBJ1-2, with 9 positions matching TRBD1. Germline CDR1 is SGHRS and CDR2 is YFSETQ. V was clipped by 0 bases and J by 6 bases; unmatched bases: 6. The CDR3 length is 15 residues. The CDR3 region is CASSLALGDRDGYTF. The CDR3 DNA reads as TGCGCCAGCAGCTTGGCCTTGGGGGACAGGGATGGCTACACCTTC.

Worth noting for this clonotype: A single base separates this from a much larger clone, so it may be a read error. The chain joins TRBV27 to TRBJ1-2; D not resolved. This CDR3 is built from 14 residues. CDR1 MNHEY and CDR2 SMNVEV come from the germline V gene (reference sequence). CDR3 in DNA: TGTGCCAGCAGTCAGGCGAGAGGGAACTATGGCTACCCCTTC. This gives the protein CASSQARGNYGYPF.

This clonotype has at least ten counts. The chain links TRBV5-1 to TRBJ2-1; 10 bases are a match to TRBD2. The CDR3 has 15 amino acids. Trimming at V came to 10 bases and at J to 5 bases, leaving 12 bases not matched to a gene. Looked up from germline, CDR1 is SGHRS and CDR2 is YFSETQ. The CDR3 DNA follows: TGCGCCTCAAAAGGGCTAGCGGGAGTAGACAATGAGCAGTTCTTC. Translating gives CASKGLAGVDNEQFF.